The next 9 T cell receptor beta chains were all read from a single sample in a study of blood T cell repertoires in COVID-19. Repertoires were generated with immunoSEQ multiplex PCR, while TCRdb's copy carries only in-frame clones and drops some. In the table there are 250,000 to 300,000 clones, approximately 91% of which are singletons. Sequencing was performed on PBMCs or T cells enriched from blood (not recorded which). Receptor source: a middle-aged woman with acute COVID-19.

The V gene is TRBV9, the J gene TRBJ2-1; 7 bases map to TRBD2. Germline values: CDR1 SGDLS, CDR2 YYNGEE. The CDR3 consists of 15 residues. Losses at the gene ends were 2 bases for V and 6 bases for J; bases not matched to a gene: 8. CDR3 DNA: TGTGCCAGCAGCGTCGAGGGAGGGAAAGGCAATGAGCAGTTCTTC. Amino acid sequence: CASSVEGGKGNEQFF.

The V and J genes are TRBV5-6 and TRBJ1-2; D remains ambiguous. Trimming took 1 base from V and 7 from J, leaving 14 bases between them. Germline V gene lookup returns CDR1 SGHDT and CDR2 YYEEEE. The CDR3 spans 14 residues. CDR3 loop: CASSLRGQAGGYTF. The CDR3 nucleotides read TGTGCCAGCAGCTTGCGAGGGCAGGCGGGTGGCTACACCTTC.

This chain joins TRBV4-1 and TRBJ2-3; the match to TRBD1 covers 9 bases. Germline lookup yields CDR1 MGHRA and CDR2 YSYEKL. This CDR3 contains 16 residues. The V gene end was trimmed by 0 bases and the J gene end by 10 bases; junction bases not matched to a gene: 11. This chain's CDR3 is CASSQEGQGPQGAQYF. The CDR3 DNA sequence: TGCGCCAGCAGCCAAGAAGGACAGGGGCCCCAAGGTGCGCAGTATTTT.

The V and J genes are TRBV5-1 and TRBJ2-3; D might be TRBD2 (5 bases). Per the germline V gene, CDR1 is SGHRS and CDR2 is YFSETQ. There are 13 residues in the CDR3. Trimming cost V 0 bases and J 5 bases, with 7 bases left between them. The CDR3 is CASSLDSVDTQYF. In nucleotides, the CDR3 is TGCGCCAGCAGCTTGGATAGCGTAGATACGCAGTATTTT. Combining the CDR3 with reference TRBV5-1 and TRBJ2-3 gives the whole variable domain KAGVTQTPRYLIKTRGQQVTLSCSPISGHRSVSWYQQTPGQGLQFLFEYFSETQRNKGNFPGRFSGRQFSNSRSEMNVSTLELGDSALYLCASSLDSVDTQYFGPGTRLTVL.

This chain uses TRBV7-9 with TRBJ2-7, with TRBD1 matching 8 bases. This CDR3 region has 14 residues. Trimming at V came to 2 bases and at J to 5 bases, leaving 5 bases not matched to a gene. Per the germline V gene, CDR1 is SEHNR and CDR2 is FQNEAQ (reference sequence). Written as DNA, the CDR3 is TGTGCCAGCAGCTTAAAGGGACAGGTCGACGAGCAGTACTTC. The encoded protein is CASSLKGQVDEQYF.

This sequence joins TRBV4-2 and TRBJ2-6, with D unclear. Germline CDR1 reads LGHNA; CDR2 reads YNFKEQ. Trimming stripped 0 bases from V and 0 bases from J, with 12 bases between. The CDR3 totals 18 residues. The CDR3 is CASSQDTDTSSGANVLTF. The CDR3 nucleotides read TGTGCCAGCAGCCAAGATACTGACACGTCCTCTGGGGCCAACGTCCTGACTTTC.

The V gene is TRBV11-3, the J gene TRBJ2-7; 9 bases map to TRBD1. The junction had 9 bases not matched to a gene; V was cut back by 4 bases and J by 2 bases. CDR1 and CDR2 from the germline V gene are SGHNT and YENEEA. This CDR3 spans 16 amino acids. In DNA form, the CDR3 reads TGTGCCAGCAGCTCCCAAACAGGGGGCGTCCCCTACGAGCAGTACTTC. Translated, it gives CASSSQTGGVPYEQYF.

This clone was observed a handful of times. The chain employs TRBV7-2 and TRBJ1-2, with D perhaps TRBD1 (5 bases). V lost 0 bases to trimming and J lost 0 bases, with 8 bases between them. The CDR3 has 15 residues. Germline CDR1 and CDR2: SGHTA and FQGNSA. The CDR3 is CASSLATVANYGYTF. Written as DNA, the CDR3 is TGTGCCAGCAGCTTAGCGACAGTTGCTAACTATGGCTACACCTTC.

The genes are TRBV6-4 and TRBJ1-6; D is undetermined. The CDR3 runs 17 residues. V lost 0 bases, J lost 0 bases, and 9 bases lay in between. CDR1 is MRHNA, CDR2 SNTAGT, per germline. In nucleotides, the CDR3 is TGTGCCAGCAGTGACTCAAGAAGGAGCTCCTATAATTCACCCCTCCACTTT. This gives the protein CASSDSRRSSYNSPLHF.